The entry below gives a single TCR beta chain sequence along with its context. Its cognate antigen has yet to be identified. No quality values exist for individual bases; no much larger clone is one base distant. At the junction V is shortened by 8 bases and J by 7 bases; bases outside the gene matches: 13. The CDR3 starts with the cysteine, ends with the phenylalanine, and has 14 residues. Only the CDR3 portion is preserved as DNA: 42 bases, with reading frame beginning at the first base. CDR1 and CDR2 are drawn from the germline V gene: SNHLY, FYNNEI. In Seattle, one collaborating source enrolled patients while the infection was active and tracked those patients longitudinally over the course of disease. Collaborating institutions collected whole blood in K2EDTA tubes following their own protocols. For TCRbeta analysis, collaborator samples were shipped as frozen whole blood, as isolated PBMCs, or as DNA extracted from either sample type.

TCRbeta CDR3 regions were amplified from genomic DNA using the immunoSEQ Assay, a bias-controlled multiplex PCR. The authors processed their data as follows. Nucleated cell counts per sample were estimated from amplification of reference gene primers within the assay. Sequence reads were collapsed and filtered to measure the absolute abundance of every unique TCRbeta CDR3 rearrangement. Productive Simpson clonality was computed per sample as the square root of Simpson's diversity index over productive rearrangements. Held by TCRdb, this immuneACCESS table contains in-frame sequences only and omits some clones. Under half of the omission traces to an unresolved V gene where checked; the cause of the rest is unknown. The V and J calls and the clone size are those of that table, but D and trimming were determined from the DNA. This sample gives about 410,000 clones in total; 89% of them show up just once. The top ten constitute roughly 1.5% of the sample.

The data are from a study of blood T cell repertoires in COVID-19 (dated by TCRdb to 2018 to 2021). For the wider study: The collaborator samples originated in the United States, Italy and Spain and spanned the acute and convalescent phases of COVID-19. The material from the prospective study consisted of cDNA or gDNA derived from T cells, B-cell-depleted T cells, or PBMCs. Deeply sampled blood TCRbeta repertoires from subjects exposed to, actively infected with, or recovered from COVID-19 were included in the dataset. The repertoires were made available in a free public database intended to serve as a resource for research on the immune response to SARS-CoV-2. The samples were drawn from two sources: the first 160 participants of the ongoing ImmuneRACE study, and 1,000 to 1,500 subjects contributed by 6 global collaborators. Sample metadata almost always included a de-identified subject ID, COVID-19 status, age in years and sex. Where HLA class I and class II types were available, the types were taken from metadata supplied by the sample provider, not from assay-based typing. On the study overall, not on this receptor specifically: The quantity of clinical and demographic metadata differed by source and by participant and was supplied without curation.

The source material was peripheral blood. The sequence came from a middle-aged woman with COVID-19, enrolled during active disease. Rearrangement joined TRBV2 to TRBJ1-2; TRBD1 matches 7 bases in the middle. The nucleotides are TGTGCCAGCGCTAAAGGACAGGAAAGACGTGGCTACACCTTC. This gives the protein CASAKGQERRGYTF. The CDR3 plus the reference TRBV2 and TRBJ1-2 genes for the other parts give the full variable domain: EPEVTQTPSHQVTQMGQEVILRCVPISNHLYFYWYRQILGQKVEFLVSFYNNEISEKSEIFDDQFSVERPDGSNFTLKIRSTKLEDSAMYFCASAKGQERRGYTFGSGTRLTVV.